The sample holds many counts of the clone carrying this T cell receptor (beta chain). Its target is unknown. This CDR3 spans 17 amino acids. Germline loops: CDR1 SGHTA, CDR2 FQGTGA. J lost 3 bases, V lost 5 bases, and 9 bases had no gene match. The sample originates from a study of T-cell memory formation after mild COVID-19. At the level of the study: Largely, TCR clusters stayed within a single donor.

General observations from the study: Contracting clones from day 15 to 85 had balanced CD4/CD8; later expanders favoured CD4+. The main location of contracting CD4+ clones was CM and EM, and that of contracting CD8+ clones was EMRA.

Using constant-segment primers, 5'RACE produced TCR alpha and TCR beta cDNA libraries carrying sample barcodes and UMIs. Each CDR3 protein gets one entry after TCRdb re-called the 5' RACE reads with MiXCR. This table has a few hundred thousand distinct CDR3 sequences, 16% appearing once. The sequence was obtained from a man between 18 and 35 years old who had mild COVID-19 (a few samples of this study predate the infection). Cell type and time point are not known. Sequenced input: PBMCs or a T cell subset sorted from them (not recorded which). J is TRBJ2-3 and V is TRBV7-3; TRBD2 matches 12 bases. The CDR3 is CASSPRLAGDRTDTQYF. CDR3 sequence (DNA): TGTGCCAGCAGCCCGCGACTAGCGGGGGATCGGACAGATACGCAGTATTTT.